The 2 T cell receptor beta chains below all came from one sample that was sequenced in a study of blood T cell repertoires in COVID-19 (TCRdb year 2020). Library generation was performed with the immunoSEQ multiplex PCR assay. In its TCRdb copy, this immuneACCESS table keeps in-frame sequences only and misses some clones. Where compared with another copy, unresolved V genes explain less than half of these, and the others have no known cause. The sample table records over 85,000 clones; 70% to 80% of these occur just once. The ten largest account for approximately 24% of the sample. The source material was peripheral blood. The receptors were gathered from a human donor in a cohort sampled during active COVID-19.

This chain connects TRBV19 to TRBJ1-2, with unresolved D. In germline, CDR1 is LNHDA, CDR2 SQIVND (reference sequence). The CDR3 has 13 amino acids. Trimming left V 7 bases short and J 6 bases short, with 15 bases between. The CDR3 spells CASTEFEGDGYTF. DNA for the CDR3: TGTGCCAGTACGGAGTTCGAAGGTGATGGCTACACCTTC.

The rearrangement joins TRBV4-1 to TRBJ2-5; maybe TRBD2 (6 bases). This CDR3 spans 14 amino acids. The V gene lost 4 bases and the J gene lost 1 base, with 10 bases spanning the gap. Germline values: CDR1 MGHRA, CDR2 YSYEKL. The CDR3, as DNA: TGCGCCAGCAGCCCTGGGGGGTCCCAAGAGACCCAGTACTTC. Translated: CASSPGGSQETQYF.